This TCR beta chain is from a study of T cell changes during pregnancy in multiple sclerosis. Concerning this clone itself: The junction departs from germline at one end; a sequencing error may be responsible.

The repertoire was sequenced with immunoSEQ multiplex PCR; TCRdb's copy has only in-frame clones and lacks some. Of 35,000 to 55,000 clones in the sample, approximately 90% were seen once. Per germline, CDR1 SEHNR and CDR2 FQNEAQ (reference sequence). The CDR3 is 14 residues long. Sequencing used CD4+ T cells from peripheral blood mononuclear cells, obtained in the third trimester of pregnancy. This TCR derives from a female donor with multiple sclerosis, enrolled in a pregnancy study. The chain couples TRBV7-9 to TRBJ2-1; 12 nucleotides match TRBD2. Here the CDR3 reads CASSLAGGINEQFF. CDR3 in DNA: TGTGCCAGCAGCCTAGCGGGAGGGATAAATGAGCAGTTCTTC. Full variable domain (rest looked up from reference TRBV7-9 and TRBJ2-1): DTGVSQNPRHKITKRGQNVTFRCDPISEHNRLYWYRQTLGQGPEFLTYFQNEAQLEKSRLLSDRFSAERPKGSFSTLEIQRTEQGDSAMYLCASSLAGGINEQFFGPGTRLTVL.